The 29 T cell receptor beta chains given below trace back to one sample, sequenced in a study of Graves' ophthalmopathy and Graves' hyperthyroidism. Amplification from RNA transcripts yielded the TCR beta CDR3 regions. The authors performed first-round RT-PCR with HTBI primers and then a second-round multiplex PCR. Via MiXCR, TCRdb re-called the multiplex PCR reads, giving one row per CDR3 protein. The table has 300,000 to 350,000 distinct CDR3 sequences, 15% to 20% seen once. The sample consisted of peripheral blood. These receptors were obtained from an adult man with Graves' ophthalmopathy.

This clonotype has at least ten counts. V and J are TRBV12-3 or TRBV12-4 and TRBJ2-7; 7 nucleotides align to TRBD1. J gave up 0 bases and V 3 bases, and 2 bases lay outside the gene matches. The CDR3 runs 14 residues. CDR3 nucleotides: TGTGCCAGCAGTTTTTGGGACAGCTCCTACGAGCAGTACTTC. Protein product: CASSFWDSSYEQYF.

The chain couples TRBV11-2 to TRBJ2-7; D remains ambiguous. CDR3 length: 14 amino acids. Trimming took off 5 bases at V and 2 bases at J, with 13 bases between the two ends. From germline, CDR1 is SGHAT and CDR2 FQNNGV. CDR3 protein: CASSPGRTPYEQYF. The CDR3 DNA reads TGTGCCAGCAGCCCCGGCCGCACCCCCTACGAGCAGTACTTC.

This clonotype was observed many times. The genes are TRBV15 and TRBJ2-3; 8 nucleotides agree with TRBD2. There are 16 residues in the CDR3. CDR1 is LNHNV and CDR2 is YYDKDF in the germline V gene (reference sequence). The V segment lost 0 bases and the J segment 6 bases; nucleotides outside the gene matches: 8. CDR3 sequence: CATSRDSSGSGDTQYF. The CDR3 DNA sequence: TGTGCCACCAGCAGAGATTCCAGCGGGAGTGGGGATACGCAGTATTTT.

The chain is built from TRBV18 and TRBJ2-2; 9 bases are a match to TRBD1. Germline V gene sequence: CDR1 KGHSH, CDR2 LQKENI. CDR3 length equals 15 residues. J lost 3 bases, V lost 6 bases, and 5 bases had no gene match. CDR3 residues: CASSPWTGDTGELFF. The DNA of the CDR3 is TGTGCCAGCTCCCCGTGGACAGGGGACACCGGGGAGCTGTTTTTT.

This clonotype has at least ten counts. A junction end diverges from the germline sequence, so it may reflect a read error. The CDR3 coding sequence is TGTGCCAGCAGCCTGGTGGGCGGGGGTGCCTTAACCGGAGAGCTGTTTTTT. Translated, it gives CASSLVGGGALTGELFF. This chain uses TRBV7-3 with TRBJ2-2; TRBD2 matches 7 bases. There are 17 residues in the CDR3. Germline V gene sequence: CDR1 SGHTA, CDR2 FQGTGA. The full variable domain, its missing parts supplied by reference TRBV7-3 and TRBJ2-2, is GAGVSQTPSNKVTEKGKYVELRCDPISGHTALYWYRQSLGQGPEFLIYFQGTGAADDSGLPNDRFFAVRPEGSVSTLKIQRTERGDSAVYLCASSLVGGGALTGELFFGEGSRLTVL.

This clonotype came up many times. A much larger clone differs by one base, so this may be a read error. The chain is built from TRBV20-1 and TRBJ2-5; D may be TRBD1 or TRBD2 (5 bases each). Germline-derived CDR1 and CDR2 are DFQATT and SNEGSKA (reference sequence). Between the trimmed V and J ends, which lost 0 bases and 3 bases, there was a span of 8 bases. The CDR3 length is 13 residues. The CDR3 nucleotides read TGCAGTGCTAGAGATTGGGGGAAAGAGACCCAGTACTTC. Translation: CSARDWGKETQYF.

This clonotype came up many times. V usage is TRBV7-8 and J usage is TRBJ2-2; the D gene is possibly TRBD2 (6 bases). Germline CDR1 SGHVS, CDR2 FQNEAQ. The CDR3 totals 16 residues. Trimming stripped 5 bases from V and 4 bases from J, with 17 bases between. CDR3 DNA: TGTGCCAGCAGCCCTAGTGGGCAGGGAGGCACCGGGGAGCTGTTTTTT. It encodes CASSPSGQGGTGELFF.

This clonotype was picked up many times. V is TRBV4-1 and J is TRBJ1-6; D unresolved. CDR1 is MGHRA, CDR2 YSYEKL, per germline. The V end lost 1 base, the J end lost 8 bases, and 12 bases lay between the germline ends. CDR3 length: 15 residues. In nucleotides, the CDR3 is TGCGCCAGCAGCCAAGCATCTCCACGGGATTCACCCCTCCACTTT. Translating gives CASSQASPRDSPLHF.

This clonotype occurred a few times. V gene TRBV3-1 combines with J gene TRBJ2-1; D might be TRBD2 (6 bases). Trimming shortened V by 4 bases and J by 10 bases, and 14 bases separated the two germline ends. CDR1 is LGHDT and CDR2 is YNNKEL in the germline V gene (reference sequence). This CDR3 comprises 13 residues. CDR3 nucleotide sequence: TGTGCCAGCAGCCTCAGGGCGGGATACGAGCAGTTCTTC. Amino acid sequence: CASSLRAGYEQFF.

A note on this clonotype: This could be a read error, since a much larger clone is one nucleotide away. V and J are TRBV5-1 and TRBJ2-7; D gene ambiguous. CDR1 SGHRS and CDR2 YFSETQ come from the germline V gene. Trimming pared 5 bases from V and 7 bases from J, leaving 13 bases between. CDR3 length: 12 amino acids. CDR3 nucleotides: TGCGCCAGCAGGCCCCCACCTGGGGAGCAGTACTTC. Protein sequence: CASRPPPGEQYF.

This clonotype was recorded at least ten times. The germline gene is not matched at one end of the junction; a read error may be the cause. In nucleotides, the CDR3 is TGTGCCTGCAGTTTGCGATCCCGAGAGACCCAGTACTTC. Residues: CACSLRSRETQYF. V gene TRBV27 combines with J gene TRBJ2-5; the D is unclear. Germline values: CDR1 MNHEY, CDR2 SMNVEV (reference sequence). This CDR3 spans 13 amino acids.

V and J are TRBV11-3 and TRBJ1-2, with D perhaps TRBD1 (6 bases). This CDR3 spans 19 amino acids. Trimming left V 4 bases short and J 2 bases short, with 26 bases between. Per germline, CDR1 SGHNT and CDR2 YENEEA. The chain's CDR3 is CASSSLIGGRGATNYGYTF. The DNA of the CDR3 is TGTGCCAGCAGCTCACTAATAGGAGGACGGGGGGCAACAAACTATGGCTACACCTTC.

Many counts were recorded for this clonotype. The V gene is TRBV28, the J gene TRBJ1-5, with 9 nucleotides matching TRBD1. This CDR3 spans 15 amino acids. After removal of 7 bases from V and 4 bases from J, the junction contained 8 bases not matched to a gene. CDR1 is MDHEN, CDR2 SYDVKM, per germline. The CDR3 nucleotides read TGTGCCAGCAACACCTGGGGGACAGGGAATCAGCCCCAGCATTTT. Translation: CASNTWGTGNQPQHF.

The sample holds many counts of this clonotype. CDR3 region: CAISTEQQETQYF. The CDR3 coding sequence is TGTGCCATCAGTACAGAACAGCAAGAGACCCAGTACTTC. This chain links TRBV10-3 with TRBJ2-5; no clear D gene. There are 13 residues in the CDR3. The germline gives CDR1 ENHRY, CDR2 SYGVKD. V was cut by 5 bases and J by 2 bases, with 9 bases left in between.

This clonotype came up many times. This sequence joins TRBV6-5 and TRBJ1-2; D is perhaps TRBD1 (5 bases). Germline CDR1 MNHEY, CDR2 SVGAGI. The CDR3 loop spans 11 amino acids. Trimming removed 6 bases at V and 8 bases at J, with 10 bases between. Written as DNA, the CDR3 is TGTGCCAGCAGCTACGGGGGGGGCTACACCTTC. It specifies CASSYGGGYTF.

V and J are TRBV2 and TRBJ1-1, with D unresolved. CDR3 size: 14 residues. Trimming took 6 bases from V and 6 from J, leaving 17 bases between them. Per germline, CDR1 SNHLY and CDR2 FYNNEI. The CDR3 protein is CASRDDGEGAEAFF. In DNA, the CDR3 is TGTGCCAGCAGAGACGACGGGGAGGGCGCTGAAGCTTTCTTT.

This clonotype was seen ten or more times. This chain links TRBV6-2 or TRBV6-3 with TRBJ2-5, with a weak D call TRBD1 (7 bases). The V gene lost 2 bases and the J gene lost 4 bases, with 20 bases spanning the gap. Germline assignment: CDR1 MNHEY and CDR2 SVGEGT. The CDR3 runs to 17 residues. The CDR3 protein is CASSYEVLGGGRETQYF. DNA of the CDR3: TGTGCCAGCAGTTACGAAGTGCTTGGAGGGGGCAGAGAGACCCAGTACTTC.

This clonotype appeared many times. The gene calls are TRBV6-2 or TRBV6-3 and TRBJ1-5; 7 positions match TRBD1. Germline V gene sequence: CDR1 MNHEY, CDR2 SVGEGT. The CDR3 is made up of 18 amino acids. J gave up 0 bases and V 0 bases, and 8 bases lay outside the gene matches. The CDR3 bases are TGTGCCAGCAGTTACTCGAGGCAGGGGGACTATAGCAATCAGCCCCAGCATTTT. Protein sequence: CASSYSRQGDYSNQPQHF.

The chain recombines TRBV20-1 with TRBJ2-7; TRBD1 matches 9 bases. CDR1 is DFQATT, CDR2 SNEGSKA, per germline (reference sequence). V was pared by 6 bases and J by 4 bases, with 13 bases of the junction left unmatched. The CDR3 runs to 15 residues. CDR3 amino acids: CSAQNAGQGLYEQYF. As DNA, the CDR3 is TGCAGTGCCCAAAACGCGGGACAGGGTTTGTACGAGCAGTACTTC.

This clonotype was observed many times. The chain links TRBV18 to TRBJ1-2, with D hard to call. From germline, CDR1 is KGHSH and CDR2 LQKENI. V shed 6 bases and J shed 7 bases, with 18 bases lying between them. The CDR3 consists of 14 residues. CDR3 sequence: CASSPGPDAGGYTF. Here the CDR3 DNA reads TGTGCCAGCTCGCCGGGCCCAGACGCGGGTGGCTACACCTTC.

This clonotype was seen ten or more times. The CDR3 reads CASSSPGDNNQPQHF. CDR3 bases: TGTGCCAGCAGCTCACCCGGCGACAACAATCAGCCCCAGCATTTT. The chain carries TRBV7-9 and TRBJ1-5; D remains ambiguous. Germline assignment: CDR1 SEHNR and CDR2 FQNEAQ (reference sequence). V gave up 4 bases and J gave up 3 bases, with 13 bases separating them. CDR3 length: 15 residues.

This clonotype was found many times. V is TRBV5-1 and J is TRBJ2-2, with D possibly matching TRBD2 (5 bases). Trimming stripped 1 base from V and 5 bases from J, with 12 bases between. The CDR3 runs to 15 residues. Germline assignment: CDR1 SGHRS and CDR2 YFSETQ. Here the CDR3 reads CASSLTRVDTGELFF. For the CDR3, the DNA is TGCGCCAGCAGCTTGACGAGGGTAGATACCGGGGAGCTGTTTTTT.

This clonotype was detected many times. The chain links TRBV7-8 to TRBJ1-5, with D perhaps TRBD1 (6 bases). Per the germline V gene, CDR1 is SGHVS and CDR2 is FQNEAQ. V gave up 5 bases and J gave up 9 bases, with 17 bases separating them. The CDR3 consists of 14 residues. The CDR3: CASSRGTLQTPQHF. The CDR3 coding sequence is TGTGCCAGCAGCCGAGGGACACTCCAGACGCCCCAGCATTTT.

As regards this clonotype: A much larger clone lies one base from this, so it may be a read error. The chain employs TRBV4-2 and TRBJ1-1; 8 positions match TRBD1. From germline, CDR1 is LGHNA and CDR2 YNFKEQ. Germline trimming cut 5 bases from V and 8 bases from J; bases unmatched to any gene: 16. CDR3 length: 16 residues. CDR3 bases: TGTGCCAGCAGCGGGTCTTCGGGACAGGCACTATCAGAAGCTTTCTTT. This codes for CASSGSSGQALSEAFF.

In regard to this clonotype: This may come from a read error, since a much larger clone is one base off. This chain joins TRBV5-1 and TRBJ1-5; D uncertain. CDR3 length: 14 residues. CDR1 is SGHRS, CDR2 YFSETQ, per germline. The CDR3 sequence is CANSLDPENQPQHF. The CDR3 region has the DNA TGCGCCAACAGCTTGGACCCTGAGAATCAGCCCCAGCATTTT.

This clonotype was seen repeatedly, ten times or more. As DNA, the CDR3 is TGTGCCAGCAGCTCATCCCAAGGGGGAATAAGCAATCAGCCCCAGCATTTT. This codes for CASSSSQGGISNQPQHF. The chain recombines TRBV7-6 with TRBJ1-5; tentatively, D is TRBD1 (6 bases). CDR1 and CDR2 (germline): SGHVS, FNYEAQ. V lost 4 bases, J lost 1 base, and 17 bases lay in between. The CDR3 is 17 amino acids.

The chain uses TRBV5-5 and TRBJ2-7; 7 bases are a match to TRBD2. The trim removed 0 bases at V and 2 bases at J, leaving 5 bases unmatched. From germline, CDR1 is SGHKS and CDR2 YYEKEE (reference sequence). This CDR3 contains 15 residues. The CDR3, as DNA: TGTGCCAGCAGCTTGGCCGGGACTACTCCCTACGAGCAGTACTTC. It is translated as CASSLAGTTPYEQYF.

The table lists this clonotype with many counts. The chain has TRBV6-5 and TRBJ1-3; weak D call: TRBD1 (5 bases). The CDR3 is 15 residues long. CDR1 is MNHEY, CDR2 SVGAGI, per germline. The V and J ends lost 2 bases and 0 bases respectively, with 8 bases between them. The CDR3 loop is CASSYGTGSGNTIYF. For the CDR3, the DNA is TGTGCCAGCAGTTACGGAACAGGCTCTGGAAACACCATATATTTT.

The V and J genes are TRBV7-8 and TRBJ2-7, with a tentative D call TRBD2 (5 bases). The CDR3 length is 15 residues. CDR1 SGHVS and CDR2 FQNEAQ come from the germline V gene. V dropped 7 bases and J dropped 0 bases, with 16 bases sitting between them. The CDR3 here is CASTLAWRNSYEQYF. The CDR3 DNA reads TGTGCCAGCACCCTAGCTTGGCGCAACTCCTACGAGCAGTACTTC.